A single sample gave rise to the 8 T cell receptor beta chains below, sequenced in a study of T-cell memory formation after mild COVID-19. TCRdb recomputed calls from the 5' RACE reads with MiXCR, one row per CDR3 protein. The table has some 600,000 distinct CDR3 sequences, about 18% seen once. The sequencing sample was made of PBMCs or a T cell subset sorted from them (not recorded which). Receptors were obtained from an adult woman who had mild COVID-19 (a few samples of this study predate the infection). Cell type and time point are not known.

The chain has TRBV19 and TRBJ2-7; the D is unclear. The germline V gene encodes CDR1 LNHDA and CDR2 SQIVND (reference sequence). V was trimmed by 3 bases and J by 3 bases, leaving 9 bases between them. The CDR3 loop spans 13 amino acids. CDR3 protein: CASSMQLYYEQYF. The DNA of the CDR3 is TGTGCCAGTAGTATGCAGCTGTACTACGAGCAGTACTTC. Full variable domain (remainder filled in from reference TRBV19 and TRBJ2-7): DGGITQSPKYLFRKEGQNVTLSCEQNLNHDAMYWYRQDPGQGLRLIYYSQIVNDFQKGDIAEGYSVSREKKESFPLTVTSAQKNPTAFYLCASSMQLYYEQYFGPGTRLTVT.

The rearrangement links TRBV5-6 to TRBJ2-3, with TRBD2 matching over 14 bases. This CDR3 has 19 residues. Germline V gene data show CDR1 as SGHDT and CDR2 as YYEEEE. Germline trimming cut 4 bases from V and 6 bases from J; bases unmatched to any gene: 16. CDR3 in DNA: TGTGCCAGCAGCCCCTTCCCTGGACTAGCGGGGGGTGTCAAGGATACGCAGTATTTT. It specifies CASSPFPGLAGGVKDTQYF.

V usage is TRBV19 and J usage is TRBJ2-7; D uncertain. This CDR3 region has 13 residues. Germline V gene sequence: CDR1 LNHDA, CDR2 SQIVND (reference sequence). Trimming shortened V by 5 bases and J by 3 bases, and 11 bases separated the two germline ends. The CDR3 sequence is CASSAGIVYEQYF. CDR3 coding DNA: TGTGCCAGTAGTGCTGGAATCGTCTACGAGCAGTACTTC. The variable domain in full, completed from reference TRBV19 and TRBJ2-7, reads DGGITQSPKYLFRKEGQNVTLSCEQNLNHDAMYWYRQDPGQGLRLIYYSQIVNDFQKGDIAEGYSVSREKKESFPLTVTSAQKNPTAFYLCASSAGIVYEQYFGPGTRLTVT.

The rearrangement links TRBV14 to TRBJ2-7; D may be TRBD1 or TRBD2 (5 bases each). Deletions cut 5 bases from V and 2 bases from J, with 13 bases between. CDR3 length: 14 residues. The germline gives CDR1 SGHDN, CDR2 FVKESK. In nucleotides, the CDR3 is TGTGCCAGCAGCAAAGGGACGCTCCCCTACGAGCAGTACTTC. This sequence encodes CASSKGTLPYEQYF. Based on the CDR3 plus reference TRBV14 and TRBJ2-7, the full variable domain is EAGVTQFPSHSVIEKGQTVTLRCDPISGHDNLYWYRRVMGKEIKFLLHFVKESKQDESGMPNNRFLAERTGGTYSTLKVQPAELEDSGVYFCASSKGTLPYEQYFGPGTRLTVT.

V gene TRBV6-2 or TRBV6-3 combines with J gene TRBJ1-1; D is possibly TRBD1 (5 bases). V dropped 1 base and J dropped 2 bases, with 8 bases sitting between them. The CDR3 covers 14 residues. Per germline, CDR1 MNHEY and CDR2 SVGEGT. CDR3 DNA: TGTGCCAGCAGTTACTTTCGGGGCAACACTGAAGCTTTCTTT. Residues: CASSYFRGNTEAFF.

There are a few counts of this clonotype. The rearrangement links TRBV5-1 to TRBJ1-6; no reliable D call. V lost 2 bases to trimming and J lost 9 bases, with 9 bases between them. Germline V CDR1 and CDR2: SGHRS, YFSETQ. The CDR3 sequence is 13 residues long. The CDR3 sequence: CASSLKDPSPLHF. DNA of the CDR3: TGCGCCAGCAGCTTAAAGGACCCTTCACCCCTCCACTTT. The full variable domain, in which reference TRBV5-1 and TRBJ1-6 provide the parts outside the CDR3, is KAGVTQTPRYLIKTRGQQVTLSCSPISGHRSVSWYQQTPGQGLQFLFEYFSETQRNKGNFPGRFSGRQFSNSRSEMNVSTLELGDSALYLCASSLKDPSPLHFGNGTRLTVT.

The chain employs TRBV9 and TRBJ2-7, with 9 bases that match TRBD2. This CDR3 spans 15 amino acids. Per germline, CDR1 SGDLS and CDR2 YYNGEE. V shed 3 bases, J shed 4 bases, and the junction held 8 bases outside the gene matches. Written as DNA, the CDR3 is TGTGCCAGCAGCGGCGGGACTAGCAATCTTTACGAGCAGTACTTC. It codes for CASSGGTSNLYEQYF.

In this sample, this clonotype turned up a few times. The V call is TRBV19, the J call TRBJ2-2; 10 bases are shared with TRBD1. Germline V gives CDR1 LNHDA, CDR2 SQIVND (reference sequence). CDR3 length equals 16 residues. The V gene end was trimmed by 1 base and the J gene end by 4 bases; junction bases not matched to a gene: 3. As DNA, the CDR3 is TGTGCCAGTAGTATAGGGGGGACAGGGGCCACCGGGGAGCTGTTTTTT. It codes for CASSIGGTGATGELFF.